Listed below are T cell receptor beta chains from one sample, sequenced in a study of blood T cell repertoires in COVID-19. Assay used: immunoSEQ multiplex PCR; TCRdb lists only in-frame clones, some missing. The repertoire holds roughly 250,000 clones, about nine tenths seen once, with about 6.9% in the top ten. The sequenced material came from PBMCs or T cells enriched from blood (not recorded which). The receptors come from a woman aged 30 to 39 with acute COVID-19. CDR3s leave out the opening cysteine and the closing phenylalanine or tryptophan.

V gene | CDR3 protein
TRBV28 | ASRKTGTNYGYT
TRBV9 | ASSGTAGVGEAF
TRBV12-5 | ASGLPGQNNEKLF
TRBV10-1 | ASSPSGGSLYEQY
TRBV6-5 | ASSSITRGDTEAF
TRBV10-3 | ATQPPGEEQF
TRBV7-9 | ASSDGGGTQY
TRBV6-5 | ASSPGQGGFQPQH
TRBV23-1 | ASSQSGGSNGTDTQY
TRBV9 | ASSPAAPGLSNEQF
TRBV30 | AWSAGTGVSQPQH
TRBV7-9 | ASSLAVDSSTDTQY
TRBV28 | ASRNGGSNQPQH
TRBV5-1 | ASSEGVEAKNIQY
TRBV21-1 | ASSGETNTSRTQY
TRBV5-6 | ASSLLQLSNTGELF
TRBV30 | AWSRQGEKLF
TRBV6-5 | ASSYSLGTEAF
TRBV5-1 | ASSLEGTGKVSGYT
TRBV21-1 | ASSKGSTSGTYEQY
TRBV10-3 | AISSQALGGDEQF
TRBV11-3 | ASSQGDRDYEQY
TRBV28 | ASKLFGTGGDYGYT
TRBV4-3 | ASSLLTSGRPSSYNEQF
TRBV24-1 | ASGQGRTGELF
TRBV18 | ASSPGPGSNQPQH
TRBV6-1 | ASSEAGTTIHEQY
TRBV7-2 | ASSLGRWPASTDTQY
TRBV6-1 | ASSGAGSIYYEQY
TRBV30 | AWSVLQNTEAF
TRBV2 | ASSEAHSIRRPGNTIY
TRBV6-6 | ASSRSGVTTGELF
TRBV5-6 | ASSTRTSGTGETQY
TRBV5-1 | ASSLMGGPGNTIY
TRBV6-5 | ASSRSGDSPLH
TRBV7-9 | ASSPERGGYEQY
TRBV7-9 | ASSFSTAPDSGNTIY
TRBV28 | ASSSTGPGDFLL
TRBV7-3 | ASSQERLAGADTQY
TRBV4-3 | ASSIGTGSEYEQY
TRBV11-2 | ASGLGETQY
TRBV11-2 | ASSFGDEQY
TRBV29-1 | SAVVSSYNEQF
TRBV28 | ASRGTGGSNQPQH
TRBV6-4 | ASSESGSFPGNEQF
TRBV28 | ASSLLYRYEQY
TRBV2 | ASRGRQEQNTGELF
TRBV7-9 | ASSQTTGDSYEQY
TRBV29-1 | SGRTGAYGYT
TRBV10-3 | AISVGVRGSGGELF
TRBV7-6 | ASSLARRGRIAGAQETQY
TRBV7-8 | ASTLTSGLQETQY
TRBV28 | ASSTPGYNTEAF
TRBV12-5 | ASGFDTRDRDNTGELF
TRBV18 | ASSRDRASYEQY
TRBV5-5 | ASSLEGVNTEAF
TRBV27 | ASSSWTSGANNEQF
TRBV2 | ASRLQGAGTGELF
TRBV2 | ASSDGLAAYNEQF
TRBV6-5 | ASSSGVRHEQY